Following are 21 T cell receptor beta chains from one sample sequenced in a study of T-cell reconstitution after alpha-beta-depleted transplantation in children. Library preparation (for TCRbeta) was performed with unique molecular identifiers. In TCRdb, the PCR reads were re-called with MiXCR into one record per CDR3 protein. Of a few hundred thousand distinct CDR3 sequences listed, over 20% are singletons. The input for sequencing was PBMCs, taken before TCRalphabeta/CD19-depleted stem cell transplant. All receptors come from a boy in the first two years of life with Wiskott-Aldrich syndrome, due to receive a stem cell transplant.

This chain links TRBV5-1 with TRBJ2-5; 8 positions agree with TRBD2. Germline V gene data show CDR1 as SGHRS and CDR2 as YFSETQ. J gave up 4 bases and V 0 bases, and 2 bases lay outside the gene matches. CDR3 size: 14 residues. In DNA form, the CDR3 reads TGCGCCAGCAGCTTGGACGGGAGGGGAGAGACCCAGTACTTC. Translated, it gives CASSLDGRGETQYF.

This chain connects TRBV20-1 to TRBJ2-7; no reliable D call. The CDR3 is 16 residues long. CDR1 DFQATT and CDR2 SNEGSKA come from the germline V gene (reference sequence). The germline V and J ends were trimmed by 4 bases and 0 bases, with 19 bases remaining between them. CDR3 sequence reads: CSATSVYTQSSYEQYF. CDR3 nucleotides: TGCAGTGCTACTTCGGTTTATACGCAGAGCTCCTACGAGCAGTACTTC.

The sample holds a few counts of this clonotype. This chain uses TRBV10-3 with TRBJ2-7; 8 bases align to TRBD1. V lost 1 base, J lost 2 bases, and 4 bases stayed unmatched. There are 15 residues in the CDR3. CDR1 and CDR2 from the germline V gene are ENHRY and SYGVKD. CDR3 sequence reads: CAISEYGQGPYEQYF. CDR3 DNA sequence: TGTGCCATCAGTGAGTACGGACAGGGCCCCTACGAGCAGTACTTC.

The V and J genes are TRBV10-3 and TRBJ1-2; 9 nucleotides agree with TRBD1. Germline V gives CDR1 ENHRY, CDR2 SYGVKD. The CDR3 extends over 13 amino acids. J gave up 9 bases and V 6 bases, and 8 bases lay outside the gene matches. In nucleotides, the CDR3 is TGTGCCATCAGCGGGTGGACAGGGGCCAGCTACACCTTC. This sequence encodes CAISGWTGASYTF.

This clonotype was seen only a few times. V is TRBV24-1 and J is TRBJ2-1; D gene unclear. This CDR3 has 14 residues. Germline V gene sequence: CDR1 KGHDR, CDR2 SFDVKD. V was clipped by 5 bases and J by 5 bases, with 12 bases between them. CDR3 nucleotide sequence: TGTGCCACCAGTGTATCGATGTTCGACAATGAGCAGTTCTTC. Translating gives CATSVSMFDNEQFF.

The chain recombines TRBV6-1 with TRBJ2-1, with D possibly being TRBD2 (5 bases). The CDR3 runs to 14 residues. Deletions cut 7 bases from V and 3 bases from J, with 13 bases between. CDR1 MNHNS and CDR2 SASEGT come from the germline V gene. The CDR3 loop is CASNPAGGYNEQFF. CDR3 DNA: TGTGCCAGCAACCCGGCGGGCGGCTACAATGAGCAGTTCTTC.

The chain uses TRBV6-2 or TRBV6-3 and TRBJ2-1; 9 nucleotides agree with TRBD2. V dropped 6 bases and J dropped 7; count of bases not matched to a gene: 25. The CDR3 is 20 residues long. Germline assignment: CDR1 MNHEY and CDR2 SVGEGT. For the CDR3, the DNA is TGTGCCAGCAGCCCCCCAATTCCGGGACTAGCCAGTCGTAGGGGTAATGAGCAGTTCTTC. Protein sequence: CASSPPIPGLASRRGNEQFF.

This clonotype has just one count. The chain uses TRBV7-3 and TRBJ2-7; no definite D call. The CDR3 runs 15 residues. Germline assignment: CDR1 SGHTA and CDR2 FQGTGA. V lost 0 bases and J lost 4, with 13 bases in between. The CDR3 sequence is CASSLTGPYGYEQYF. The CDR3 DNA follows: TGTGCCAGCAGCTTAACCGGGCCCTATGGGTACGAGCAGTACTTC.

The V gene is TRBV12-3 or TRBV12-4, the J gene TRBJ2-1; TRBD2 matches at 11 bases. CDR3 length: 19 residues. V lost 3 bases, J lost 0 bases, and 10 bases stayed unmatched. CDR3 loop: CASSFRGLAGGRSYNEQFF. The CDR3 DNA reads as TGTGCCAGCAGTTTTAGAGGTCTAGCGGGAGGTCGCTCCTACAATGAGCAGTTCTTC.

As regards this clonotype: At one of its ends the junction is not consistent with the germline gene, which may arise from a read error. The chain recombines TRBV5-1 with TRBJ1-2, with 7 bases aligning to TRBD1. The CDR3 is 14 amino acids. Germline V lookup: CDR1 SGHRS, CDR2 YFSETQ. CDR3 sequence (DNA): TGCGCCAGCAGCATAGCAGGGGGAGACTATGGCGACACCTTC. This sequence encodes CASSIAGGDYGDTF.

Details on this clonotype: The junction departs from the called germline gene at one end, perhaps through a read error. The chain links TRBV20-1 to TRBJ2-5, with D tentatively TRBD2 (5 bases). Germline CDR1 reads DFQATT; CDR2 reads SNEGSKA (reference sequence). The CDR3 runs to 12 residues. CDR3 residues: CSARGPGETQYF. The CDR3, as DNA: TGCAGTGCGAGAGGCCCGGGGGAGACCCAGTACTTC.

The chain employs TRBV7-6 and TRBJ2-4; maybe TRBD2 (6 bases). Germline V gives CDR1 SGHVS, CDR2 FNYEAQ. The ends were cut back, 5 bases at V and 3 bases at J, with 17 bases in the middle. The CDR3 spans 16 residues. As DNA, the CDR3 is TGTGCCAGCAGCCCCCGGGCCCCGGGGGTCAAAAACATTCAGTACTTC. Its translation: CASSPRAPGVKNIQYF.

This clonotype was counted only a few times. The V call is TRBV15, the J call TRBJ2-7, with D possibly matching TRBD2 (5 bases). The length of the CDR3 is 14 residues. Germline lookup yields CDR1 LNHNV and CDR2 YYDKDF (reference sequence). V gave up 1 base and J gave up 0 bases, with 7 bases separating them. CDR3 protein: CATSRAGSSYEQYF. The CDR3 nucleotides are TGTGCCACCAGCAGAGCGGGAAGCTCCTACGAGCAGTACTTC.

For this clonotype: One end of the junction varies from germline; a read error may be responsible. The chain has TRBV7-8 and TRBJ1-4, with D possibly matching TRBD1 (5 bases). Germline V lookup: CDR1 SGHVS, CDR2 FQNEAQ. The CDR3 spans 15 residues. DNA for the CDR3: TGTGCCGGCAGCTCTGGATCAGGGCGCGATGAAAAACTGTTTTTT. Translating it yields CAGSSGSGRDEKLFF.

This clonotype was counted between two and nine times. This CDR3 is CASSPSREWYEWQYF. The CDR3, as DNA: TGTGCCAGCAGCCCCAGCCGGGAATGGTACGAGTGGCAGTACTTC. The chain recombines TRBV7-2 with TRBJ2-7, with D perhaps matching TRBD2 (5 bases). V was trimmed by 5 bases and J by 9 bases, leaving 23 bases between them. CDR1 and CDR2 (germline): SGHTA, FQGNSA. This CDR3 comprises 15 residues.

The chain combines TRBV5-6 with TRBJ2-1; TRBD2 aligns across 14 bases. In germline, CDR1 is SGHDT, CDR2 YYEEEE. This CDR3 is built from 18 residues. Trimming took 6 bases from V and 1 from J; bases not matched to a gene: 9. The CDR3 coding sequence is TGTGCCAGCACCAGGAGACTAGCGGGAGGGAGGTCCTACAATGAGCAGTTCTTC. Translating gives CASTRRLAGGRSYNEQFF.

The CDR3 reads CATSDMAVSYNEQFF. The CDR3, as DNA: TGTGCCACCAGTGATATGGCGGTCTCCTACAATGAGCAGTTCTTC. The rearrangement joins TRBV24-1 to TRBJ2-1; D unresolved. The V gene's germline CDR1 is KGHDR and CDR2 SFDVKD. V lost 3 bases and J lost 0, with 8 bases in between. The CDR3 is made up of 15 amino acids.

This clonotype was recorded a few times. V gene TRBV10-3 combines with J gene TRBJ2-3, with 16 bases lining up with TRBD2. Germline lookup yields CDR1 ENHRY and CDR2 SYGVKD. Trimming at V came to 3 bases and at J to 2 bases, leaving 8 bases not matched to a gene. CDR3 length: 19 residues. Here the CDR3 reads CAISDPGLAGGPDTDTQYF. The CDR3 DNA reads TGTGCCATCAGTGACCCGGGACTAGCGGGAGGGCCGGACACAGATACGCAGTATTTT.

This clonotype was counted only a few times. The rearrangement joins TRBV12-3 or TRBV12-4 to TRBJ2-5; D is ambiguous. V lost 8 bases and J lost 3, with 13 bases in between. This CDR3 is 13 amino acids long. The CDR3 reads CASSGLGKETQYF. CDR3 bases: TGTGCCAGCTCCGGTCTAGGGAAAGAGACCCAGTACTTC.

The V call is TRBV5-5, the J call TRBJ2-1; perhaps D is TRBD1 or TRBD2 (6 bases each). Germline loops: CDR1 SGHKS, CDR2 YYEKEE (reference sequence). The CDR3 is made up of 15 amino acids. Trimming cost V 4 bases and J 5 bases, with 16 bases left between them. DNA of the CDR3: TGTGCCAGCAGCCTGCGGGGACATACAAACAATGAGCAGTTCTTC. Translated, it gives CASSLRGHTNNEQFF.

This clonotype was detected a few times. CDR3 sequence reads: CASIAAGGITSYNEQFF. CDR3 nucleotides: TGTGCCAGTATAGCAGCGGGAGGAATCACCTCCTACAATGAGCAGTTCTTC. V and J are TRBV19 and TRBJ2-1; 9 positions agree with TRBD2. This CDR3 spans 17 amino acids. Germline CDR1 reads LNHDA; CDR2 reads SQIVND (reference sequence). Trimming cost V 7 bases and J 0 bases; bases outside gene matches: 10.